This T cell receptor (beta chain) was recorded in a study of T cells in Graves' hyperthyroidism and ophthalmopathy. Amplification of TCR beta CDR3 regions was performed using RNA transcripts as template. A first-round RT-PCR of the TCR CDR3 used the HTBI primer set. MiXCR, applied by TCRdb to the multiplex PCR reads, yields one record per CDR3 protein. The table has around 97,000 distinct CDR3 sequences, approximately 50% seen once. The V end lost 4 bases, the J end lost 6 bases, and 12 bases lay between the germline ends. Germline CDR1 MNHNS, CDR2 SASEGT. This CDR3 has 13 residues. This clonotype has at least ten counts.

The chain links TRBV6-1 to TRBJ1-1, with D perhaps matching TRBD1 (6 bases). The source is a man aged 35 to 55 with Graves' hyperthyroidism. Sequenced: blood. This CDR3 reads CASSVFDRSEAFF. CDR3 coding DNA: TGTGCCAGCAGTGTCTTCGACAGGTCTGAAGCTTTCTTT.